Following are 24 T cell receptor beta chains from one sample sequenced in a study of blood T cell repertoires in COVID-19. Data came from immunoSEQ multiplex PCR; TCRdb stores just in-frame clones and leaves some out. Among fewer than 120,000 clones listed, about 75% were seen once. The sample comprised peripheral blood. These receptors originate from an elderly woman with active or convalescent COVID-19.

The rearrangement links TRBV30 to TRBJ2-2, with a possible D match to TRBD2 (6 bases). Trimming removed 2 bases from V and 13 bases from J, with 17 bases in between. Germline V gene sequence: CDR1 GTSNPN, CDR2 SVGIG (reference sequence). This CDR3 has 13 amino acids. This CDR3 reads CAWSLGGPVTLFF. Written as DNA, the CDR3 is TGTGCCTGGAGTCTGGGGGGACCGGTGACGCTGTTTTTT.

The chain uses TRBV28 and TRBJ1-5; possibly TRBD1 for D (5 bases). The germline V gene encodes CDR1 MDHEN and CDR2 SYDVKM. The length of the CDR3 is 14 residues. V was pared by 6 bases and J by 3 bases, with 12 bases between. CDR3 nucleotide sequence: TGTGCCAGCAGGGCCGGGGGATACAATCAGCCCCAGCATTTT. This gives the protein CASRAGGYNQPQHF. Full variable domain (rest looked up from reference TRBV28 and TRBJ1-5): DVKVTQSSRYLVKRTGEKVFLECVQDMDHENMFWYRQDPGLGLRLIYFSYDVKMKEKGDIPEGYSVSREKKERFSLILESASTNQTSMYLCASRAGGYNQPQHFGDGTRLSIL.

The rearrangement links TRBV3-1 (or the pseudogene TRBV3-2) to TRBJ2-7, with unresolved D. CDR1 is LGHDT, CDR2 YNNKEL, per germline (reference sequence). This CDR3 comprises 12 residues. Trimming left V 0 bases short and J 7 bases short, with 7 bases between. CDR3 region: CASSQDLREQYF. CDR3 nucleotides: TGTGCCAGCAGCCAAGATCTAAGAGAGCAGTACTTC.

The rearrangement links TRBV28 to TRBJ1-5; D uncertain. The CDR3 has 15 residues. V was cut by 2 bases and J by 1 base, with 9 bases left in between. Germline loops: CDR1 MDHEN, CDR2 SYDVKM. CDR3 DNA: TGTGCCAGCAGTTTAGTGGGCCGGAGCAATCAGCCCCAGCATTTT. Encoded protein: CASSLVGRSNQPQHF.

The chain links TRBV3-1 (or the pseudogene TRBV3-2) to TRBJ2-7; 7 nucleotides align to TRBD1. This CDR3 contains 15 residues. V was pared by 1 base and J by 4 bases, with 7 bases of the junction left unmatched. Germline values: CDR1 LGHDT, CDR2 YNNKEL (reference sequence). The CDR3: CASSQGDRRVYEQYF. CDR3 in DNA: TGTGCCAGCAGCCAAGGGGACAGACGGGTTTACGAGCAGTACTTC.

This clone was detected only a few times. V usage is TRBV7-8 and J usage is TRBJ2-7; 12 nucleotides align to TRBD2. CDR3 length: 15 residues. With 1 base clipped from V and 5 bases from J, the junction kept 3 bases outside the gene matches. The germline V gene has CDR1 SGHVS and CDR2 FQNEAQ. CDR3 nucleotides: TGTGCCAGCAGCTTAGGACTAGCGGGAGTCGACGAGCAGTACTTC. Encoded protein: CASSLGLAGVDEQYF.

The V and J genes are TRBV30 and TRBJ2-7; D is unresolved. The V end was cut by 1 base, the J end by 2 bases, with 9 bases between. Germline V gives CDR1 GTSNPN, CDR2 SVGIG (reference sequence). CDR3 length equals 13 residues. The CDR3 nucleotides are TGTGCCTGGAGTGGGCGGCGTACCTACGAGCAGTACTTC. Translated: CAWSGRRTYEQYF.

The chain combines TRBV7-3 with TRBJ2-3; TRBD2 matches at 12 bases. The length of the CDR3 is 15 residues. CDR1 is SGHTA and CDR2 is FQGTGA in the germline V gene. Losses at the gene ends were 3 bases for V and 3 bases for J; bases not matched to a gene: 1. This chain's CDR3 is CASSFGLAGTDTQYF. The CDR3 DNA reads TGTGCCAGCAGCTTCGGACTAGCGGGGACAGATACGCAGTATTTT.

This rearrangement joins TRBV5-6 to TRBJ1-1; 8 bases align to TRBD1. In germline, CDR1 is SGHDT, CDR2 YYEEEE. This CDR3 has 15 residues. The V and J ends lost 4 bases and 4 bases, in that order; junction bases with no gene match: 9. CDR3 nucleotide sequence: TGTGCCAGCAGCCCCCCGGCAGGGGGCTTCACTGAAGCTTTCTTT. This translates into CASSPPAGGFTEAFF.

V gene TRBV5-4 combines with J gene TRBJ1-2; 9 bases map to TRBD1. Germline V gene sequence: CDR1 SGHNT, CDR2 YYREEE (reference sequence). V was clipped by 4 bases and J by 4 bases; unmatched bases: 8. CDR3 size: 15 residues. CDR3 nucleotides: TGTGCCAGCAGCCCTACCGGGACAGGGCTCTATGGCTACACCTTC. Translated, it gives CASSPTGTGLYGYTF.

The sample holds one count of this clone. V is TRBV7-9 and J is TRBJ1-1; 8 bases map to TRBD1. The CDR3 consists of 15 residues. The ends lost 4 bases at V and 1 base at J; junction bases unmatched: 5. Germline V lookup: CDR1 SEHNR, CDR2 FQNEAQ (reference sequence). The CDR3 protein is CASSSGGTGNTEAFF. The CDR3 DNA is TGTGCCAGCAGCTCGGGCGGGACAGGGAACACTGAAGCTTTCTTT.

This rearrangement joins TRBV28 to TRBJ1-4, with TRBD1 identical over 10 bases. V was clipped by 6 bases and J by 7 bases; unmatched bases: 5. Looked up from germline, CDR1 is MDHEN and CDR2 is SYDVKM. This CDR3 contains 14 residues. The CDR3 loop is CASSPGQGIEKLFF. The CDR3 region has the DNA TGTGCCAGCAGCCCGGGACAGGGGATTGAAAAACTGTTTTTT.

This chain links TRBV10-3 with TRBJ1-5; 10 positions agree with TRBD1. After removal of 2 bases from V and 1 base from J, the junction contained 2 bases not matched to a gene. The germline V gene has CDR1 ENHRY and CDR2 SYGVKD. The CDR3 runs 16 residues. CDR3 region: CAISEDRGQSNQPQHF. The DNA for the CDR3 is TGTGCCATCAGTGAGGACAGGGGGCAGAGCAATCAGCCCCAGCATTTT.

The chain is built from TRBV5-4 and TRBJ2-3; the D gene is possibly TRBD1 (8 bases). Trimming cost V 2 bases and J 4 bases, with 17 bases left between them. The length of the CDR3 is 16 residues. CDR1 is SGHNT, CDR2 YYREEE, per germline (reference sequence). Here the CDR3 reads CASSFGTGGAADTQYF. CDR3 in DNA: TGTGCCAGCAGCTTTGGAACAGGGGGGGCAGCAGATACGCAGTATTTT. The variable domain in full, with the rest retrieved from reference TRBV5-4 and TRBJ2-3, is ETGVTQSPTHLIKTRGQQVTLRCSSQSGHNTVSWYQQALGQGPQFIFQYYREEENGRGNFPPRFSGLQFPNYSSELNVNALELDDSALYLCASSFGTGGAADTQYFGPGTRLTVL.

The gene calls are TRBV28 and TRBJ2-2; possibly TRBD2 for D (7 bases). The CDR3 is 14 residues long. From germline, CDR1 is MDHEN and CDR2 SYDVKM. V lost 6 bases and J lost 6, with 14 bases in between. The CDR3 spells CASRLGGGAGELFF. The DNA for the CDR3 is TGTGCCAGCAGACTGGGAGGGGGGGCCGGGGAGCTGTTTTTT.

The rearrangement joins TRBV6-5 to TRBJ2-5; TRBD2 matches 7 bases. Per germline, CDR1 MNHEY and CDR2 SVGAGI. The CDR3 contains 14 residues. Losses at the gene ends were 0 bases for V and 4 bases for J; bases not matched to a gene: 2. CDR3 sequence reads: CASSYSGGVETQYF. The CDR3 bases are TGTGCCAGCAGTTACTCTGGGGGGGTAGAGACCCAGTACTTC.

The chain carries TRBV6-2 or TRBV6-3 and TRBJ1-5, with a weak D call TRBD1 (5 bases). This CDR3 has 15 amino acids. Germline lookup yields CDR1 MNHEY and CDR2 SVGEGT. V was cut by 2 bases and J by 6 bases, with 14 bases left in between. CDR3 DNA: TGTGCCAGCAGTTACGGGGAGGGGATGGTTCAGCCCCAGCATTTT. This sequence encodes CASSYGEGMVQPQHF.

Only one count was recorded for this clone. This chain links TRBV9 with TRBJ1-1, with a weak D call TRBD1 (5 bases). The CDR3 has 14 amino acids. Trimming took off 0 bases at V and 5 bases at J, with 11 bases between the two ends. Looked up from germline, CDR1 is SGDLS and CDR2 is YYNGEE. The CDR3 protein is CASSVDGGTTEAFF. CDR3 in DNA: TGTGCCAGCAGCGTAGATGGGGGGACTACTGAAGCTTTCTTT.

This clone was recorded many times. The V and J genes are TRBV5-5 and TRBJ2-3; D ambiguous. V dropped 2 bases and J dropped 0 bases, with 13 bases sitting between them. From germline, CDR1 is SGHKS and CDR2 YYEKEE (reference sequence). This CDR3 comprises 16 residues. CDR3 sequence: CASSFSRGRSTDTQYF. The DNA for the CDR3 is TGTGCCAGCAGCTTCAGCAGAGGTCGTAGCACAGATACGCAGTATTTT.

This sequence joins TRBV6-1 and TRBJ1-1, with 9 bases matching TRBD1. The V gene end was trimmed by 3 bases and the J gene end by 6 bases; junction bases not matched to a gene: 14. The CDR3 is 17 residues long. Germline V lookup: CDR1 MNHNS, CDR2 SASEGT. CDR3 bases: TGTGCCAGCAGTGAGCCGACCAAGGGACAGGGAGTCTCTGAAGCTTTCTTT. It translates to CASSEPTKGQGVSEAFF.

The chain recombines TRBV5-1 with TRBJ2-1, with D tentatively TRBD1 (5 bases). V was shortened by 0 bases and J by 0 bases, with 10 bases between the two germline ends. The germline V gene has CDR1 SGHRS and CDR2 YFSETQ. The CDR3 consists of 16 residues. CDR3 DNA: TGCGCCAGCAGCTTGGGACAGTCAAGCTCCTACAATGAGCAGTTCTTC. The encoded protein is CASSLGQSSSYNEQFF.

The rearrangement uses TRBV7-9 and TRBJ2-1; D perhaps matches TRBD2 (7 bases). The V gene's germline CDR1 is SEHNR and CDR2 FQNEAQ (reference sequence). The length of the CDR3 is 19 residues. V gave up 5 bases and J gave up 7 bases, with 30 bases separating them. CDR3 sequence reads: CASSIIRGGERSPPNEQFF. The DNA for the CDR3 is TGTGCCAGCAGCATAATAAGGGGGGGGGAGAGAAGCCCCCCGAATGAGCAGTTCTTC.

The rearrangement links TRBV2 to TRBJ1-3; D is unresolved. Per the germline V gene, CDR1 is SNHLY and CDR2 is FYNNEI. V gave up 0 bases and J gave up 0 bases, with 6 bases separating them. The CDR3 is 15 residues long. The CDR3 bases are TGTGCCAGCAGTGAAGCCCCATTCTCTGGAAACACCATATATTTT. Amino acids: CASSEAPFSGNTIYF.

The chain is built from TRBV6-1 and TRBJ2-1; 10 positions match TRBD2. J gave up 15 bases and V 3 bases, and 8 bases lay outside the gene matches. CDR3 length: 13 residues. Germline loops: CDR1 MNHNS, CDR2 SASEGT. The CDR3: CASSESSGSKPFF. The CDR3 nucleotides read TGTGCCAGCAGTGAGTCTAGCGGGAGTAAACCGTTCTTC.